This T cell receptor beta chain is drawn from a study of blood T cells in healthy people across ages. Study-wide context: The capture of about one barcoded beta molecule per two T cells was achieved by template switching.

Every donor gave around 10 milliliters of peripheral blood. Each sample provided at least 6 micrograms of extracted total RNA. The use of a sample-barcoded 5' primer and a J-beta primer mix characterized a second PCR of about 6 to 12 cycles. Using its own MiXCR run on the 5' RACE reads, TCRdb lists one record per CDR3 protein. This sample has 550,000 to 750,000 distinct CDR3 sequences, with under 25% found just once. The sequence was obtained from a man between 65 and 85 years old in good health. The sequencing sample was made of blood.

CDR3 nucleotide sequence: TGTGCCAGCAGTCTCCTCGGGCCGCTCAGCTCCTACGAGCAGTACTTC. The encoded protein is CASSLLGPLSSYEQYF. V is TRBV27 and J is TRBJ2-7, with no clear D. V lost 5 bases and J 0 bases, leaving 17 bases between the germline ends. The CDR3 sequence is 16 residues long. Germline V lookup: CDR1 MNHEY, CDR2 SMNVEV (reference sequence).